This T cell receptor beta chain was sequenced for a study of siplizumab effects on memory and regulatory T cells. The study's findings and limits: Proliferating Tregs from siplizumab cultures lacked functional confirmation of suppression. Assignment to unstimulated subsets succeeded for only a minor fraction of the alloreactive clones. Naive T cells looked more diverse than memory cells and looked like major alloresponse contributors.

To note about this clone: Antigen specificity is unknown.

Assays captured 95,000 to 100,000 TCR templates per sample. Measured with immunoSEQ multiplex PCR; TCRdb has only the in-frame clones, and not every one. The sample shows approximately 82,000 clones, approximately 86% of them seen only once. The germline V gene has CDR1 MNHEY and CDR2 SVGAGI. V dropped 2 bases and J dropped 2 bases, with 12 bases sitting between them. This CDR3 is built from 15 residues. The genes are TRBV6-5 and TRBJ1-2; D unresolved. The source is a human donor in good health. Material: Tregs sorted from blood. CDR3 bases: TGTGCCAGCAGTTACAGAGGGATCGCGAACTATGGCTACACCTTC. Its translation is CASSYRGIANYGYTF.